This record looks at one T cell receptor (beta chain) sequence and its context. The data stem from a study of blood T cell repertoires in COVID-19. Germline V gene data show CDR1 as MNHEY and CDR2 as SVGAGI. The CDR3 length is 14 residues. With 4 bases removed from V and 4 bases from J, the gap between germline ends came to 13 bases. Measured with immunoSEQ multiplex PCR; TCRdb has only the in-frame clones, and not every one. The sample lists about 350,000 clones; roughly nine tenths were seen once. V and J are TRBV6-5 and TRBJ1-1; D remains unclear. The specimen was peripheral blood. The clonotype originates from a woman aged 60 to 75 with COVID-19, enrolled during active disease. The CDR3 region has the DNA TGTGCCAGCAGTTCCTTGTCCAGAGGCACTGAAGCTTTCTTT. It specifies CASSSLSRGTEAFF.